This section outlines one T cell receptor (beta chain) sequence together with its context. The sample comes from a study of blood T cell repertoires in COVID-19. About the research overall: Sites in the United States, Italy and Spain provided acute and convalescent COVID-19 samples. T cells, B-cell-depleted T cells, or PBMCs provided the cDNA or gDNA that served as material.

Original processing notes: The assay estimated nucleated cells by amplifying reference gene primers. The protocol was immunoSEQ multiplex PCR, while the TCRdb copy is restricted to in-frame clones and leaves out a portion. The D gene and trimming were derived from the DNA, and the V and J assignments and clone size from that table. The sample consists of approximately 38,000 clones, approximately 96% of them appearing once. CDR1 LNHDA and CDR2 SQIVND come from the germline V gene (reference sequence). After removal of 6 bases from V and 6 bases from J, the junction contained 6 bases not matched to a gene. The CDR3 runs to 14 residues.

Sequenced material: peripheral blood. The rearrangement uses TRBV19 and TRBJ2-2, with 8 bases matching TRBD1. This sequence was found in a human donor with active COVID-19. The donor label of this sample is uncertain. In DNA form, the CDR3 reads TGTGCCAGTAGGGACAGGGAACGATCCGGGGAGCTGTTTTTT. It codes for CASRDRERSGELFF.